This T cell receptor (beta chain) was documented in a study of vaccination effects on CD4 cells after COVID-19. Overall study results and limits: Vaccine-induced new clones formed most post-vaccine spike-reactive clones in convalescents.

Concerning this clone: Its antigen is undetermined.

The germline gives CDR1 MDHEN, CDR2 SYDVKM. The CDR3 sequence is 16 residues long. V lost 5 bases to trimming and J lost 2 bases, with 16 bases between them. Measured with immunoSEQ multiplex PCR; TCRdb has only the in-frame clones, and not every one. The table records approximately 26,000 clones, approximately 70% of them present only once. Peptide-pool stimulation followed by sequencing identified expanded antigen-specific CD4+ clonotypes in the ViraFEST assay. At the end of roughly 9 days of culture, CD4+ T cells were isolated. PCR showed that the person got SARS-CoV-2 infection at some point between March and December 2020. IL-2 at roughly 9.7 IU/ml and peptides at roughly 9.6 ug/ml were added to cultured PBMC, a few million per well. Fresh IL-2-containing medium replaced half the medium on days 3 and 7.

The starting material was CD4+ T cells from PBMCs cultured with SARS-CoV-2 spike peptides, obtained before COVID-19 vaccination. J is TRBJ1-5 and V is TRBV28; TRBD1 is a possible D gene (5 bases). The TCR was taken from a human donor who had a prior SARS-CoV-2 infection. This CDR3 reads CASSHGHGQGNQPQHF. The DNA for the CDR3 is TGTGCCAGCAGTCATGGACACGGCCAAGGCAATCAGCCCCAGCATTTT. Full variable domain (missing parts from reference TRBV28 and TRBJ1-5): DVKVTQSSRYLVKRTGEKVFLECVQDMDHENMFWYRQDPGLGLRLIYFSYDVKMKEKGDIPEGYSVSREKKERFSLILESASTNQTSMYLCASSHGHGQGNQPQHFGDGTRLSIL.